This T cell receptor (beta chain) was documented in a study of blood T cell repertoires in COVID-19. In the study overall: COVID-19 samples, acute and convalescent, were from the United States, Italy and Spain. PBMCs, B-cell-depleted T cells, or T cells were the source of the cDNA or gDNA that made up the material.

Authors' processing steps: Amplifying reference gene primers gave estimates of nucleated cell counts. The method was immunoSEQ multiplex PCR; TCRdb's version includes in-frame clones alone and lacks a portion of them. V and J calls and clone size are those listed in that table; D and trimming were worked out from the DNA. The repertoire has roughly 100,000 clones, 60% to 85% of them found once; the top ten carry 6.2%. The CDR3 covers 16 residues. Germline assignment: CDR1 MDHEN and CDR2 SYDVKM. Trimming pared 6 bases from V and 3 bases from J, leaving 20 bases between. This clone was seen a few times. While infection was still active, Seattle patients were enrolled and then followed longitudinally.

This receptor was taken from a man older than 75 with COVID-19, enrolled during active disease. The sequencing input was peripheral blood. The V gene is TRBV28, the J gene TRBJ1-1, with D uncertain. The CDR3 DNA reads TGTGCCAGCAGCGAGACTGCCGTCCGAATGGACACTGAAGCTTTCTTT. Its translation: CASSETAVRMDTEAFF. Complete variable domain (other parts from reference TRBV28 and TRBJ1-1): DVKVTQSSRYLVKRTGEKVFLECVQDMDHENMFWYRQDPGLGLRLIYFSYDVKMKEKGDIPEGYSVSREKKERFSLILESASTNQTSMYLCASSETAVRMDTEAFFGQGTRLTVV.